One sample yielded the 4 T cell receptor beta chains listed below, sequenced in a study of Ad26.COV2.S vaccination and SARS-CoV-2 variants. Profiled with immunoSEQ multiplex PCR; TCRdb holds only in-frame clones, not every one. This sample has 350,000 to 400,000 clones, with approximately 91% found just once. Noted treatment: some 20 received Ad26.COV2.S at low or high dose, single or two shots; 5 received placebo; per-sample allocation not given. The study sampled participants on day 63 after the first vaccine or placebo injection. This specimen consisted of peripheral blood, obtained in a trial of Ad26.COV2.S vaccine versus placebo. Receptor source: a person aged 18-65 years who received the Ad26.COV2.S COVID-19 vaccine or a placebo.

The chain uses TRBV21-1 and TRBJ2-1; TRBD2, as called in the table, went unchecked against the DNA. TRBV21-1 is marked as a pseudogene. The CDR3 is 15 residues long. The CDR3 bases are TGTGCCAGCAGCAAGACTAGCAGCTCCTACAATGAGCAGTTCTTC. Translation gives CASSKTSSSYNEQFF.

This chain links TRBV12-3 or TRBV12-4 with TRBJ2-2; maybe TRBD1 (5 bases). V lost 7 bases and J lost 2, with 8 bases in between. The CDR3 is 13 residues long. CDR3: CASKGINTGELFF. The DNA of the CDR3 is TGTGCCAGCAAGGGGATTAACACCGGGGAGCTGTTTTTT.

The chain recombines TRBV6-1 with TRBJ1-5; D is possibly TRBD1 (5 bases). This CDR3 has 17 residues. V was clipped by 4 bases and J by 0 bases, with 16 bases between them. The germline V gene encodes CDR1 MNHNS and CDR2 SASEGT. The CDR3: CASSAGLRGYSNQPQHF. DNA for the CDR3: TGTGCCAGCAGTGCAGGGTTAAGGGGCTATAGCAATCAGCCCCAGCATTTT.

J is TRBJ2-2 and V is TRBV6-4, with a weak D call TRBD1 (5 bases). Germline V gene data show CDR1 as MRHNA and CDR2 as SNTAGT. CDR3 length: 16 residues. The V and J ends lost 0 bases and 6 bases respectively, with 14 bases between them. The CDR3 spells CASSDSGQGSSGELFF. CDR3 coding DNA: TGTGCCAGCAGTGACTCAGGGCAGGGTTCATCCGGGGAGCTGTTTTTT.